Detailed here is one T cell receptor beta chain. Per germline, CDR1 LGHNA and CDR2 YSLEER. The V and J ends lost 1 base and 6 bases, in that order; junction bases with no gene match: 5. The CDR3 runs 15 residues. The data were taken from a study of blood T cell repertoires in COVID-19. Original processing methods: How many nucleated cells were present was estimated from reference gene primer amplification. The table came from immunoSEQ multiplex PCR; TCRdb's copy has only in-frame clones and leaves some out. That table is the source of V, J and clone size, and D and trimming were worked out from the DNA. The table has 200,000 or so clones, around 89% seen once.

The chain has TRBV4-3 and TRBJ2-2, with TRBD1 matching 7 bases. The sample comprised PBMCs or T cells enriched from blood (not recorded which). This TCR derives from a woman between 35 and 50 years old with acute COVID-19. CDR3 nucleotides: TGCGCCAGCAGCCAAGTAATACAGGGGTCCGGGGAGCTGTTTTTT. This gives the protein CASSQVIQGSGELFF.